This TCR beta chain was recovered during a study of glioma-infiltrating T cells after dendritic cell vaccination. On the study more broadly: Autologous tumor lysate-pulsed dendritic cell vaccination was given between the early 2000s and the early 2010s.

The CDR3 is made up of 13 amino acids. Germline V gives CDR1 LNHDA, CDR2 SQIVND (reference sequence). The V end lost 7 bases, the J end lost 8 bases, and 17 bases lay between the germline ends. Concerning this clone itself: What it binds is unknown.

Study-wide results and caveats: Higher pretreatment TIL content predicted longer progression-free time and survival. Only a small number of patients had complete blood and tumor samples.

As to time point: after dendritic cell vaccination, including at tumor progression/relapse. All glioblastoma patients lacked an isocitrate dehydrogenase mutation. Generated by immunoSEQ multiplex PCR, the TCRdb table keeps only in-frame clones and is missing some. The repertoire holds about 87,000 clones, with 83% as singletons. This material consisted of blood, taken after dendritic cell vaccination. The chain carries TRBV19 and TRBJ1-2; D is perhaps TRBD1 (6 bases). The TCR sequence derives from a human donor with glioblastoma. In DNA form, the CDR3 reads TGTGCCAGTACCCACCCCCAGGGGCTGGGCTACACCTTC. Translated: CASTHPQGLGYTF. The variable domain in full, with the rest retrieved from reference TRBV19 and TRBJ1-2, is DGGITQSPKYLFRKEGQNVTLSCEQNLNHDAMYWYRQDPGQGLRLIYYSQIVNDFQKGDIAEGYSVSREKKESFPLTVTSAQKNPTAFYLCASTHPQGLGYTFGSGTRLTVV.